The 28 T cell receptor beta chains reported below all come from one sample, sequenced in a study of blood T cell repertoires in COVID-19. Only in-frame clones appear in the TCRdb table, and some are missing; sequencing was by immunoSEQ multiplex PCR. The data show about 170,000 clones, about 87% seen once. The specimen was peripheral blood. The source is a woman in her forties or fifties with acute or convalescent COVID-19.

The chain recombines TRBV5-1 with TRBJ2-6; no clear D. CDR3 length: 17 amino acids. V was pared by 0 bases and J by 4 bases, with 14 bases between. Germline V gives CDR1 SGHRS, CDR2 YFSETQ. The chain's CDR3 is CASSLVVLLSGANVLTF. The DNA of the CDR3 is TGCGCCAGCAGCTTGGTAGTGCTACTGTCCGGGGCCAACGTCCTGACTTTC.

V gene TRBV5-1 combines with J gene TRBJ2-1; TRBD1 is a possible D gene (6 bases). V dropped 4 bases and J dropped 9 bases, with 11 bases sitting between them. Germline V gene lookup returns CDR1 SGHRS and CDR2 YFSETQ. The CDR3 has 12 amino acids. CDR3 DNA sequence: TGCGCCAGCAGCCTCACAGGGTTTGAGCAGTTCTTC. The encoded protein is CASSLTGFEQFF.

The chain recombines TRBV5-1 with TRBJ2-5, with TRBD1 identical over 8 bases. Germline CDR1 is SGHRS and CDR2 is YFSETQ. J gave up 1 base and V 4 bases, and 3 bases lay outside the gene matches. CDR3 length: 14 amino acids. CDR3 nucleotide sequence: TGCGCCAGCAGCATTGGACAGGGCCAAGAGACCCAGTACTTC. This translates into CASSIGQGQETQYF.

The rearrangement links TRBV27 to TRBJ2-7; 7 bases are shared with TRBD1. This CDR3 spans 15 amino acids. V was pared by 4 bases and J by 3 bases, with 9 bases of the junction left unmatched. CDR1 and CDR2 (germline): MNHEY, SMNVEV (reference sequence). CDR3 region: CASSSVRTGVYEQYF. In nucleotides, the CDR3 is TGTGCCAGCAGTTCCGTCCGGACAGGAGTCTACGAGCAGTACTTC.

This sequence joins TRBV10-3 and TRBJ1-1, with TRBD1 matching over 10 bases. The V gene end was trimmed by 6 bases and the J gene end by 4 bases; junction bases not matched to a gene: 8. The CDR3 has 15 amino acids. Germline V gene lookup returns CDR1 ENHRY and CDR2 SYGVKD. As DNA, the CDR3 is TGTGCCATCAGAGGACAGGGGGTTGGTGGCACTGAAGCTTTCTTT. Its translation is CAIRGQGVGGTEAFF.

The V and J genes are TRBV19 and TRBJ2-2; 7 nucleotides line up with TRBD1. This CDR3 comprises 12 residues. V shed 5 bases and J 9 bases; nucleotides not matched to a gene: 3. Germline V lookup: CDR1 LNHDA, CDR2 SQIVND (reference sequence). The CDR3 spells CASSPGGWELFF. CDR3 DNA sequence: TGTGCCAGTAGTCCAGGGGGATGGGAGCTGTTTTTT.

This chain uses TRBV6-1 with TRBJ1-1; TRBD1 matches at 11 bases. V lost 3 bases and J lost 11; bases outside the gene matches: 11. The V gene's germline CDR1 is MNHNS and CDR2 SASEGT. The CDR3 extends over 15 amino acids. CDR3 bases: TGTGCCAGCAGTGACATAAGGACAGGGGGCAGAGTTGCTTTCTTT. Translating it yields CASSDIRTGGRVAFF.

The gene calls are TRBV6-5 and TRBJ2-3; 14 nucleotides agree with TRBD2. V lost 6 bases, J lost 5 bases, and 4 bases stayed unmatched. The CDR3 is 15 residues long. The germline V gene encodes CDR1 MNHEY and CDR2 SVGAGI. The CDR3 nucleotides are TGTGCCAGCAGGACCGGGACTAGCGGGGGAGATACGCAGTATTTT. Protein sequence: CASRTGTSGGDTQYF.

The chain combines TRBV19 with TRBJ1-5; D is unresolved. CDR3 size: 14 residues. The V gene lost 6 bases and the J gene lost 3 bases, with 12 bases spanning the gap. Germline V CDR1 and CDR2: LNHDA, SQIVND (reference sequence). CDR3 sequence (DNA): TGTGCCAGTAGCGAGGGCTGGGTCAATCAGCCCCAGCATTTT. It codes for CASSEGWVNQPQHF.

The chain carries TRBV7-2 and TRBJ2-2; a weak D match, TRBD2 (6 bases). Between the trimmed V and J ends, which lost 1 base and 7 bases, there was a span of 10 bases. This CDR3 is 14 amino acids long. Per the germline V gene, CDR1 is SGHTA and CDR2 is FQGNSA. In DNA, the CDR3 is TGTGCCAGCAGCTTAGTAGGGGAGGTCGGGGAGCTGTTTTTT. Translating it yields CASSLVGEVGELFF. The full variable domain, with the rest looked up from reference TRBV7-2 and TRBJ2-2, is GAGVSQSPSNKVTEKGKDVELRCDPISGHTALYWYRQSLGQGLEFLIYFQGNSAPDKSGLPSDRFSAERTGGSVSTLTIQRTQQEDSAVYLCASSLVGEVGELFFGEGSRLTVL.

The chain has TRBV19 and TRBJ1-3; D perhaps matches TRBD1 (6 bases). The length of the CDR3 is 14 residues. CDR1 is LNHDA and CDR2 is SQIVND in the germline V gene (reference sequence). The V end lost 10 bases, the J end lost 3 bases, and 16 bases lay between the germline ends. For the CDR3, the DNA is TGTGCCACAAGGGACAAAAGTGTTGGAAACACCATATATTTT. Protein: CATRDKSVGNTIYF. Combining the CDR3 with reference TRBV19 and TRBJ1-3 gives the whole variable domain DGGITQSPKYLFRKEGQNVTLSCEQNLNHDAMYWYRQDPGQGLRLIYYSQIVNDFQKGDIAEGYSVSREKKESFPLTVTSAQKNPTAFYLCATRDKSVGNTIYFGEGSWLTVV.

V gene TRBV5-1 combines with J gene TRBJ2-3; D is perhaps TRBD2 (6 bases). The germline gives CDR1 SGHRS, CDR2 YFSETQ. This CDR3 spans 16 amino acids. The V end was cut by 4 bases, the J end by 6 bases, with 21 bases between. The CDR3 protein is CASSPGTPRGGDTQYF. For the CDR3, the DNA is TGCGCCAGCAGCCCCGGGACTCCCCGAGGAGGGGATACGCAGTATTTT.

J is TRBJ2-7 and V is TRBV4-3; 13 bases align to TRBD2. The CDR3 covers 15 residues. Looked up from germline, CDR1 is LGHNA and CDR2 is YSLEER. The V and J ends lost 3 bases and 3 bases, in that order; junction bases with no gene match: 2. The CDR3 is CASSHGTSGNYEQYF. The CDR3 nucleotides read TGCGCCAGCAGCCACGGGACTAGCGGGAACTACGAGCAGTACTTC.

The rearrangement uses TRBV6-2 or TRBV6-3 and TRBJ2-7, with 9 bases aligning to TRBD2. CDR1 and CDR2 from the germline V gene are MNHEY and SVGEGT. J was trimmed by 2 bases and V by 6 bases; bases with no gene match: 8. CDR3 length: 15 amino acids. The CDR3 spells CASSPGVAGAYEQYF. As DNA, the CDR3 is TGTGCCAGCAGCCCCGGAGTAGCGGGGGCCTACGAGCAGTACTTC.

This sequence joins TRBV4-3 and TRBJ1-3; D is possibly TRBD1 (5 bases). Deletions cut 0 bases from V and 3 bases from J, with 12 bases between. CDR1 and CDR2 (germline): LGHNA, YSLEER. This CDR3 contains 16 residues. For the CDR3, the DNA is TGCGCCAGCAGCCAAGATCTCGGGGGTTTTGGAAACACCATATATTTT. Translated: CASSQDLGGFGNTIYF.

This rearrangement joins TRBV6-5 to TRBJ2-7; TRBD1 matches 9 bases. Germline V gene lookup returns CDR1 MNHEY and CDR2 SVGAGI. V shed 4 bases and J 3 bases; nucleotides not matched to a gene: 10. CDR3 length: 16 amino acids. Here the CDR3 reads CASSSPHRGRDYEQYF. The CDR3 bases are TGTGCCAGCAGTTCGCCCCACAGGGGGCGAGACTACGAGCAGTACTTC.

The gene calls are TRBV14 and TRBJ1-1, with 10 bases that match TRBD1. V lost 5 bases, J lost 10 bases, and 7 bases stayed unmatched. Germline V gene lookup returns CDR1 SGHDN and CDR2 FVKESK. CDR3 length: 13 amino acids. The CDR3 nucleotides read TGTGCCAGCAGCACCATGACAGGGGGCCGAGCTTTCTTT. It translates to CASSTMTGGRAFF.

V gene TRBV11-2 combines with J gene TRBJ2-7; D may be TRBD1 (6 bases). The CDR3 sequence is 14 residues long. V was cut by 4 bases and J by 0 bases, with 10 bases left in between. CDR1 and CDR2 (germline): SGHAT, FQNNGV. The CDR3 loop reads CASSSGVGSYEQYF. The DNA for the CDR3 is TGTGCCAGCAGCTCAGGGGTCGGCTCCTACGAGCAGTACTTC.

This clone has just one count. The rearrangement links TRBV11-2 to TRBJ1-3; TRBD1 agrees at 8 bases. CDR1 and CDR2 from the germline V gene are SGHAT and FQNNGV. After removal of 1 base from V and 8 bases from J, the junction contained 7 bases not matched to a gene. CDR3 size: 15 residues. CDR3 nucleotides: TGTGCCAGCAGCTTAGGGACAGGGTCGCGGGACACCATATATTTT. Protein product: CASSLGTGSRDTIYF.

CDR3 sequence (DNA): TGTGCCAGCAGCGTAGAACAGGCCGCTGGGTATGGCTACACCTTC. Its protein is CASSVEQAAGYGYTF. V and J are TRBV9 and TRBJ1-2, with D possibly being TRBD1 (5 bases). Deletions cut 0 bases from V and 5 bases from J, with 14 bases between. The CDR3 has 15 amino acids. Looked up from germline, CDR1 is SGDLS and CDR2 is YYNGEE.

The chain joins TRBV19 to TRBJ2-1; D perhaps matches TRBD2 (6 bases). This CDR3 spans 15 amino acids. V was clipped by 5 bases and J by 8 bases, with 19 bases between them. Germline V gene sequence: CDR1 LNHDA, CDR2 SQIVND (reference sequence). The DNA for the CDR3 is TGTGCCAGTAGTGCCTACCCGGGCCCGGGAGATGAGCAGTTCTTC. Protein: CASSAYPGPGDEQFF.

CDR3 region: CASSGTTDTQYF. The CDR3 nucleotides are TGTGCCAGCAGTGGGACAACAGATACGCAGTATTTT. This rearrangement joins TRBV2 to TRBJ2-3; D possibly corresponds to TRBD1 (5 bases). This CDR3 contains 12 residues. The germline gives CDR1 SNHLY, CDR2 FYNNEI. V lost 4 bases and J 3 bases, leaving 5 bases between the germline ends.

V and J are TRBV5-5 and TRBJ2-5, with 10 bases lining up with TRBD2. The germline V gene encodes CDR1 SGHKS and CDR2 YYEKEE (reference sequence). This CDR3 has 14 residues. V was pared by 2 bases and J by 2 bases, with 0 bases of the junction left unmatched. CDR3 DNA sequence: TGTGCCAGCAGCTTACTAGCGGGGCAAGAGACCCAGTACTTC. Its translation is CASSLLAGQETQYF.

The V gene is TRBV29-1, the J gene TRBJ2-3; D is undetermined. The CDR3 has 12 residues. The V and J ends lost 4 bases and 1 base respectively, with 6 bases between them. Per the germline V gene, CDR1 is SQVTM and CDR2 is ANQGSEA. The CDR3: CSVAQGTDTQYF. The CDR3 DNA reads as TGCAGCGTTGCCCAGGGCACAGATACGCAGTATTTT.

This chain uses TRBV12-5 with TRBJ1-1, with a weak D call TRBD1 (5 bases). V was cut by 1 base and J by 8 bases, with 20 bases left in between. Per the germline V gene, CDR1 is LGHNT and CDR2 is FRNRAP. The CDR3 covers 16 residues. Here the CDR3 reads CASGLAPGGRGGEAFF. The CDR3 coding sequence is TGTGCTAGTGGTTTGGCCCCCGGGGGTAGGGGAGGGGAAGCTTTCTTT.

The V call is TRBV3-1 (or the pseudogene TRBV3-2), the J call TRBJ1-4, with D maybe TRBD1 (5 bases). Trimming removed 4 bases from V and 2 bases from J, with 17 bases in between. This CDR3 spans 17 amino acids. The germline V gene encodes CDR1 LGHDT and CDR2 YNNKEL (reference sequence). CDR3 in DNA: TGTGCCAGCAGCCCCCGCCCCGTTGGGGCGACTAATGAAAAACTGTTTTTT. Protein: CASSPRPVGATNEKLFF.

V is TRBV7-6 and J is TRBJ2-7; D gene ambiguous. This CDR3 contains 13 residues. The germline gives CDR1 SGHVS, CDR2 FNYEAQ. Trimming cost V 2 bases and J 3 bases, with 8 bases left between them. The CDR3 loop is CASSLLGLYEQYF. The CDR3, as DNA: TGTGCCAGCAGCTTACTGGGCCTCTACGAGCAGTACTTC.

The chain links TRBV5-8 to TRBJ1-1; D not certain. There are 14 residues in the CDR3. V was clipped by 6 bases and J by 3 bases, with 15 bases between them. CDR1 is SGHTS, CDR2 YDEGEE, per germline. In DNA form, the CDR3 reads TGTGCCAGCACCCTGGGAGGTTGGTACACTGAAGCTTTCTTT. Encoded protein: CASTLGGWYTEAFF.